Sequencing of this T cell receptor (beta chain) was carried out in a study of blood T cell repertoires in COVID-19 (dated by TCRdb to the early 2020s). With respect to the entire study: Samples covering the acute and convalescent phases of COVID-19 were provided by collaborators in the United States, Italy and Spain. The prospective study material was composed of cDNA or gDNA derived from T cells, B-cell-depleted T cells, or PBMCs. The dataset comprised deeply sampled blood TCRbeta repertoires from subjects exposed to, actively infected with, or recovered from COVID-19. The repertoires were released in a freely available public database meant as a resource for research on the immune response to SARS-CoV-2. Samples were obtained from the ongoing ImmuneRACE study (first 160 participants) and from about 1,300 subjects provided by 6 global collaborators. Sample metadata almost always included a de-identified subject ID, COVID-19 status, age in years and sex. Where HLA class I and class II types were available, the types were taken from metadata supplied by the sample provider, not from assay-based typing. Overall study results and their limits: The quantity of clinical and demographic metadata differed by source and by participant and was supplied without curation.

V is cut by 3 bases and J by 6 bases, and the space between the germline ends is 18 bases. Including cysteine and phenylalanine, the CDR3 has 15 amino acids. The retained sequence is limited to the CDR3, 45 bases, with the frame set at the first base. The germline V gene encodes CDR1 GTSNPN and CDR2 SVGIG (reference sequence). Worth noting for this clone: Its antigen is not yet known. Base qualities are not at hand, and no much larger clone is one base apart.

TCRbeta CDR3 regions were amplified from genomic DNA by means of the immunoSEQ Assay, a bias-controlled multiplex PCR. In the authors' own workflow: Within the assay, amplification of reference gene primers was used to estimate how many nucleated cells each sample contained. To quantify the absolute abundance of each unique TCRbeta CDR3 rearrangement, sequence reads were collapsed and filtered. For each sample, productive Simpson clonality was calculated as the square root of Simpson's diversity index across productive rearrangements. As stored in TCRdb, this immuneACCESS dataset retains in-frame rearrangements with V and J assigned. A fraction of the clones does not appear; measured against another copy, unresolved V genes explain less than half of the discrepancy, and the remainder lacks a known reason. For V, J and clone size, that table is used; D and trimming come from the DNA. In all, the sample holds about 250,000 clones, and approximately 90% of those were seen once. Jointly, the top ten make up approximately 2.2% of the sample.

A second Seattle source provided samples from volunteer blood donors who had recovered from COVID-19. The collaborating institutions used their own protocols to collect whole blood in K2EDTA tubes. For TCRbeta analysis, collaborator samples were shipped as frozen whole blood, as isolated PBMCs, or as DNA extracted from either sample type. The chain is made from TRBV30 and TRBJ1-5, and perhaps TRBD1 as D gene, on 5 matching bases. Sequenced input: peripheral blood. The clonotype originates from a woman aged 40 to 50 who had recovered from COVID-19. The CDR3 has the sequence CAWRGPRGVGQPQHF. At the DNA level, the sequence is TGTGCCTGGAGAGGGCCAAGGGGCGTCGGTCAGCCCCAGCATTTT. The full variable domain, completed from the reference TRBV30 and TRBJ1-5 proteins outside the CDR3, reads SQTIHQWPATLVQPVGSPLSLECTVEGTSNPNLYWYRQAAGRGLQLLFYSVGIGQISSEVPQNLSASRPQDRQFILSSKKLLLSDSGFYLCAWRGPRGVGQPQHFGDGTRLSIL.